This TCR beta chain was recovered during a study of T cell changes during pregnancy in multiple sclerosis. CDR1 and CDR2 (germline): SGHVS, FNYEAQ. V gave up 0 bases and J gave up 2 bases; unmatched junction bases: 6. The CDR3 has 17 amino acids. Sequenced by immunoSEQ multiplex PCR; TCRdb stores in-frame clones only, minus some. The table includes 75,000 to 90,000 clones, approximately 90% detected once. The chain carries TRBV7-6 and TRBJ2-5; TRBD2 matches 10 bases. Here the sequenced sample was PBMCs, taken in the first trimester of pregnancy. This clonotype was sampled from a female donor in good health, serving as a control in a pregnancy study. Some clones in this sample may be carry-over from other donors' samples. The CDR3 DNA reads as TGTGCCAGCAGCTTAGCGGGAGGGACTAGCGCTCAAGAGACCCAGTACTTC. This gives the protein CASSLAGGTSAQETQYF.